The rows below give T cell receptor beta chains drawn from one sample of a study of CXCR3-negative and CXCR3-positive naive CD8 T cells. TCRdb re-analyzed the 5' RACE reads; it lists each CDR3 protein once, without DNA. In total, the table holds 140,000 to 150,000 distinct CDR3 sequences. Sequencing was carried out using naive CXCR3+ CD8+ T cells from blood. Source of these receptors: a human donor in good health. Some clones in this sample may be carry-over from other donors' samples. Each CDR3 is given with its conserved first and last residue.

len | j_gene | v_gene | CDR3aa
16 | TRBJ1-5 | TRBV7-9 | CASSLVTGYSNQPQHF
14 | TRBJ2-7 | TRBV6-2/TRBV6-3 | CASNGDLSSYEQYF
16 | TRBJ2-5 | TRBV7-9 | CASSLFREAGEETQYF
15 | TRBJ2-5 | TRBV19 | CASSIDLEREETQYF
14 | TRBJ2-1 | TRBV19 | CASSSPGDTNEQFF
15 | TRBJ1-4 | TRBV29-1 | CSVEVETREFGKLFF
17 | TRBJ1-4 | TRBV28 | CASSFVRKGFGGEKLFF
15 | TRBJ2-1 | TRBV7-9 | CASSNGIGEYNEQFF
16 | TRBJ2-7 | TRBV7-9 | CASSTNPGQGVDEQYF
13 | TRBJ2-1 | TRBV5-1 | CASSLTGGAEQFF
17 | TRBJ2-1 | TRBV7-2 | CASSLGRGGTKYNEQFF
18 | TRBJ1-1 | TRBV27 | CASSLYSGTAGINTEAFF
15 | TRBJ2-1 | TRBV28 | CASSTLRRTEGEQFF
15 | TRBJ2-7 | TRBV10-3 | CAISEAHRGTDEQYF
15 | TRBJ2-2 | TRBV7-6 | CASSTRGGRIGELFF
16 | TRBJ2-3 | TRBV7-3 | CASSFGGEGPTDTQYF
18 | TRBJ2-1 | TRBV2 | CASTPGLAGGVSYNEQFF
14 | TRBJ2-2 | TRBV7-9 | CASSLVSGAGELFF
15 | TRBJ2-1 | TRBV13 | CASSLGTPAYNEQFF
17 | TRBJ2-1 | TRBV19 | CASSIGWGQLGANEQFF
15 | TRBJ1-1 | TRBV21-1 | CASSKGPPMNTEAFF
16 | TRBJ2-3 | TRBV15 | CATSRNRGIYTDTQYF
16 | TRBJ1-1 | TRBV7-9 | CASSPPQGGRVTEAFF
18 | TRBJ2-3 | TRBV7-9 | CASSLDAGLTPSTDTQYF
18 | TRBJ2-1 | TRBV5-1 | CASSLAAMDTYLFHEQFF
15 | TRBJ2-7 | TRBV5-1 | CASSFSGPSSYEQYF
13 | TRBJ2-2 | TRBV5-1 | CASSPVGTGELFF
14 | TRBJ1-2 | TRBV7-6 | CASSLSGQGDGYTF
16 | TRBJ1-5 | TRBV7-8 | CASSLGVGPGNQPQHF
15 | TRBJ1-1 | TRBV4-3 | CASSQGRLLNTEAFF
14 | TRBJ1-5 | TRBV10-3 | CAISESTGNQPQHF
14 | TRBJ2-2 | TRBV25-1 | CASRIGGASGELFF
12 | TRBJ2-2 | TRBV29-1 | CSVHVPTGELFF
14 | TRBJ2-7 | TRBV15 | CATSRGGVPYEQYF
16 | TRBJ2-1 | TRBV11-2 | CASSRSWGVPYNEQFF
13 | TRBJ2-7 | TRBV7-9 | CASRTASSYEQYF
14 | TRBJ2-1 | TRBV29-1 | CSVELWGGDNEQFF
14 | TRBJ2-1 | TRBV29-1 | CSVVLGGSDNEQFF
15 | TRBJ1-1 | TRBV30 | CAWSVRQTLNTEAFF
13 | TRBJ2-7 | TRBV7-8 | CASSFRATSIPYF
15 | TRBJ2-7 | TRBV4-1 | CASSLTPDRGYEQYF
18 | TRBJ2-7 | TRBV29-1 | CSVEAPGTSGRSAYEQYF
12 | TRBJ2-7 | TRBV12-3/TRBV12-4 | CASSLTGIEQYF
13 | TRBJ1-2 | TRBV9 | CASSGDRDYGYTF
13 | TRBJ2-7 | TRBV11-1 | CASSPTGTYEQYF
15 | TRBJ2-1 | TRBV9 | CASSVTGGENNEQFF
19 | TRBJ1-2 | TRBV4-2 | CASRQDAGTGAFRGYGYTF
14 | TRBJ2-7 | TRBV12-3/TRBV12-4 | CASSLGKGSYEQYF
14 | TRBJ1-2 | TRBV6-1 | CASGHAGDSYGYTF
20 | TRBJ2-1 | TRBV29-1 | CSVGDRLAGGPGSPYNEQFF
15 | TRBJ2-1 | TRBV11-2 | CASSLTPLPNNEQFF
15 | TRBJ1-1 | TRBV20-1 | CSASSTGGGNTEAFF
14 | TRBJ2-7 | TRBV28 | CASSLWTTLYEQYF
15 | TRBJ2-5 | TRBV28 | CASSRTGDWSRTQYF